Below are 30 T cell receptor beta chains sequenced from a single sample in a study of cytomegalovirus exposure and HLA in healthy donors (dated by TCRdb to about 2017). The method was the immunoSEQ multiplex PCR assay. For the multiplex PCR, a mixture combining 60 forward primers for TCR Vbeta segments and 13 reverse primers for TCR Jbeta segments was used. This is the immuneACCESS table as TCRdb keeps it, with only in-frame sequences that have V and J called. A part of the clones is gone; compared with another copy, unresolved V genes explain less than half, and the rest is unexplained. The sample table holds approximately 110,000 clones, of which around two thirds were seen once. Less than 4.5% of the sample belongs to the ten largest clones. The sequenced material came from PBMCs. These receptors were collected from a man aged 25-40 years in good health and CMV-seropositive.

This clone was seen more than once but under ten times. V gene TRBV7-6 combines with J gene TRBJ2-3; D is ambiguous. This CDR3 has 15 amino acids. The V gene lost 5 bases and the J gene lost 3 bases, with 15 bases spanning the gap. Germline V gene data show CDR1 as SGHVS and CDR2 as FNYEAQ. DNA of the CDR3: TGTGCCAGCAGCCCCTCCGGGTCACCTACAGATACGCAGTATTTT. Residues: CASSPSGSPTDTQYF.

This clone was detected only a few times. The chain uses TRBV27 and TRBJ1-2, with 9 bases matching TRBD1. This CDR3 comprises 17 residues. V was clipped by 6 bases and J by 7 bases; unmatched bases: 18. Germline CDR1 and CDR2: MNHEY and SMNVEV (reference sequence). The CDR3 sequence is CASSSTRRDRDWGGYTF. The CDR3 bases are TGTGCCAGCAGCTCTACCCGCCGGGACAGGGATTGGGGTGGCTACACCTTC.

This chain uses TRBV4-1 with TRBJ2-1, with D hard to call. Between the trimmed V and J ends, which lost 4 bases and 7 bases, there was a span of 14 bases. The V gene's germline CDR1 is MGHRA and CDR2 YSYEKL. The CDR3 consists of 14 residues. The CDR3 sequence is CASSLQHWANEQFF. In nucleotides, the CDR3 is TGCGCCAGCAGCCTCCAGCACTGGGCGAATGAGCAGTTCTTC.

This clone appeared a few times. The CDR3 region is CASSQDPLGGTDTQYF. DNA for the CDR3: TGTGCCAGCAGCCAAGACCCCCTTGGAGGGACAGATACGCAGTATTTT. The rearrangement uses TRBV14 and TRBJ2-3; D is possibly TRBD2 (6 bases). V shed 0 bases and J shed 3 bases, with 13 bases lying between them. The CDR3 totals 16 residues. Per the germline V gene, CDR1 is SGHDN and CDR2 is FVKESK.

As for this clone: The junction and the germline gene differ at one end; a read error may be behind it. V gene TRBV5-6 combines with J gene TRBJ1-3, with 7 nucleotides matching TRBD1. CDR3 length: 17 amino acids. Germline V gene data show CDR1 as SGHDT and CDR2 as YYEEEE. CDR3 residues: CASSHRTGALSENTIYF. CDR3 DNA: TGTGCCAGCAGCCACCGAACAGGGGCCCTCTCTGAAAACACCATATATTTT.

The V and J genes are TRBV9 and TRBJ2-5, with D unclear. CDR3 length equals 14 residues. V was cut by 0 bases and J by 2 bases, with 8 bases left in between. Germline CDR1 and CDR2: SGDLS and YYNGEE. CDR3 sequence (DNA): TGTGCCAGCAGCGTAGGGAGAGGACAAGAGACCCAGTACTTC. Amino acid sequence: CASSVGRGQETQYF.

This sequence joins TRBV21-1 and TRBJ1-2. TRBV21-1 is reported as a pseudogene. This CDR3 is 12 amino acids long. CDR3: CARSGTGYGYTF. The CDR3 nucleotides read TGTGCCAGATCCGGGACTGGCTATGGCTACACCTTC.

The chain couples TRBV12-5 to TRBJ2-3; TRBD2 agrees at 7 bases. The CDR3 contains 13 residues. Trimming cost V 6 bases and J 1 base; bases outside gene matches: 1. CDR1 and CDR2 from the germline V gene are LGHNT and FRNRAP. The CDR3 sequence: CASGSGGTDTQYF. DNA of the CDR3: TGTGCTAGTGGGAGCGGGGGCACAGATACGCAGTATTTT.

V usage is TRBV6-5 and J usage is TRBJ1-1, with unresolved D. With 6 bases removed from V and 7 bases from J, the gap between germline ends came to 21 bases. The CDR3 has 15 amino acids. Germline CDR1 and CDR2: MNHEY and SVGAGI. The CDR3 loop reads CASRGILGDRLEAFF. The CDR3 DNA is TGTGCCAGCAGGGGGATTTTGGGAGACCGACTTGAAGCTTTCTTT.

This chain connects TRBV7-3 to TRBJ1-4; no clear D gene. CDR1 is SGHTA, CDR2 FQGTGA, per germline. Trimming removed 6 bases at V and 6 bases at J, with 8 bases between. The CDR3 is made up of 12 amino acids. CDR3: CASSLVYEKLFF. The CDR3 nucleotides read TGTGCCAGCAGTCTCGTGTATGAAAAACTGTTTTTT.

CDR3 sequence: CASQGAAYNEQFF. CDR3 in DNA: TGCGCCAGCCAAGGGGCCGCGTACAATGAGCAGTTCTTC. This chain links TRBV10-2 with TRBJ2-1; possibly TRBD1 for D (5 bases). The CDR3 consists of 13 residues. Deletions cut 8 bases from V and 4 bases from J, with 12 bases between. CDR1 and CDR2 (germline): WSHSY, SAAADI.

The V call is TRBV2, the J call TRBJ2-7; D not certain. The CDR3 loop spans 13 amino acids. Per germline, CDR1 SNHLY and CDR2 FYNNEI. V lost 5 bases and J lost 2, with 10 bases in between. The CDR3 sequence: CASSRDVPYEQYF. The CDR3, as DNA: TGTGCCAGCAGTCGCGATGTCCCCTACGAGCAGTACTTC.

The V and J genes are TRBV7-9 and TRBJ2-3; 7 nucleotides agree with TRBD2. The CDR3 contains 14 residues. Per the germline V gene, CDR1 is SEHNR and CDR2 is FQNEAQ (reference sequence). V gave up 6 bases and J gave up 2 bases; unmatched junction bases: 5. This chain's CDR3 is CASRQTSATDTQYF. For the CDR3, the DNA is TGTGCCAGCAGACAAACTAGCGCCACAGATACGCAGTATTTT.

The genes are TRBV30 and TRBJ1-3; D is perhaps TRBD1 (6 bases). There are 16 residues in the CDR3. Germline V gene lookup returns CDR1 GTSNPN and CDR2 SVGIG (reference sequence). V was shortened by 3 bases and J by 4 bases, with 19 bases between the two germline ends. The CDR3: CAWRPPGGFGGNTIYF. CDR3 nucleotide sequence: TGTGCCTGGAGGCCACCTGGGGGCTTTGGAGGAAACACCATATATTTT.

In DNA form, the CDR3 reads TGTGCCAGCAGCCATGGGAGGGGATGCAGAAACACCATATATTTT. Protein product: CASSHGRGCRNTIYF. The V call is TRBV12-1, the J call TRBJ1-3. TRBV12-1 is a pseudogene locus. CDR3 size: 15 residues.

The gene calls are TRBV9 and TRBJ1-1; possible D gene TRBD1, 5 bases. CDR3 size: 14 residues. Trimming left V 3 bases short and J 7 bases short, with 16 bases between. CDR1 SGDLS and CDR2 YYNGEE come from the germline V gene. CDR3 amino acids: CASSAGQGLGEAFF. Written as DNA, the CDR3 is TGTGCCAGCAGCGCGGGCCAGGGATTGGGTGAAGCTTTCTTT.

J is TRBJ1-1 and V is TRBV19, with TRBD1 matching over 9 bases. The CDR3 runs 14 residues. The V gene end was trimmed by 6 bases and the J gene end by 3 bases; junction bases not matched to a gene: 5. Germline values: CDR1 LNHDA, CDR2 SQIVND (reference sequence). This chain's CDR3 is CASRTGGKHTEAFF. The CDR3 nucleotides are TGTGCCAGTAGGACAGGGGGTAAACACACTGAAGCTTTCTTT.

CDR3 DNA sequence: TGTGCCAGCAGCTTCGGACAGGGGGGAGGCTACACCTTC. Translating it yields CASSFGQGGGYTF. The V and J genes are TRBV5-6 and TRBJ1-2, with 10 bases identical to TRBD1. With 2 bases clipped from V and 8 bases from J, the junction kept 3 bases outside the gene matches. Germline CDR1 reads SGHDT; CDR2 reads YYEEEE. This CDR3 is 13 amino acids long.

This rearrangement joins TRBV13 to TRBJ2-5, with D tentatively TRBD1 (5 bases). From germline, CDR1 is PRHDT and CDR2 FYEKMQ (reference sequence). The CDR3 runs 14 residues. Trimming left V 4 bases short and J 5 bases short, with 14 bases between. CDR3 DNA: TGTGCCAGCAGCTCAAGGGGTATTGGGGAGACCCAGTACTTC. Protein product: CASSSRGIGETQYF.

The V and J genes are TRBV19 and TRBJ1-1; D is unresolved. This CDR3 has 13 amino acids. Looked up from germline, CDR1 is LNHDA and CDR2 is SQIVND (reference sequence). V gave up 5 bases and J gave up 1 base, with 8 bases separating them. The CDR3 loop is CASSLPGNTEAFF. CDR3 nucleotides: TGTGCCAGTAGTCTCCCCGGGAACACTGAAGCTTTCTTT.

This clone was detected only a few times. This chain links TRBV19 with TRBJ1-6, with D tentatively TRBD1 (6 bases). The CDR3 covers 14 residues. In germline, CDR1 is LNHDA, CDR2 SQIVND (reference sequence). V was clipped by 5 bases and J by 8 bases, with 13 bases between them. CDR3 DNA: TGTGCCAGTAGTCCAGGGGTAAGGGATTCACCCCTCCACTTT. Its protein product is CASSPGVRDSPLHF.

The chain joins TRBV7-9 to TRBJ1-3; TRBD1 might be the D (6 bases). This CDR3 spans 14 amino acids. The V gene's germline CDR1 is SEHNR and CDR2 FQNEAQ (reference sequence). The germline V and J ends were trimmed by 3 bases and 0 bases, with 6 bases remaining between them. The CDR3 nucleotides read TGTGCCAGCAGCTTGGACAGCTCTGGAAACACCATATATTTT. Its translation: CASSLDSSGNTIYF.

V usage is TRBV5-1 and J usage is TRBJ1-1; TRBD1 is a possible D gene (5 bases). CDR1 and CDR2 (germline): SGHRS, YFSETQ. This CDR3 contains 14 residues. V was pared by 2 bases and J by 5 bases, with 13 bases between. CDR3 nucleotide sequence: TGCGCCAGCAGCTTCGGACAAGATTTTACTGAAGCTTTCTTT. This translates into CASSFGQDFTEAFF. The complete variable domain, with remaining parts taken from reference TRBV5-1 and TRBJ1-1, reads KAGVTQTPRYLIKTRGQQVTLSCSPISGHRSVSWYQQTPGQGLQFLFEYFSETQRNKGNFPGRFSGRQFSNSRSEMNVSTLELGDSALYLCASSFGQDFTEAFFGQGTRLTVV.

The table lists this clone with a few counts. This rearrangement joins TRBV7-6 to TRBJ2-1; the match to TRBD2 covers 11 bases. The CDR3 spans 17 residues. Germline loops: CDR1 SGHVS, CDR2 FNYEAQ. V lost 6 bases, J lost 3 bases, and 10 bases stayed unmatched. The CDR3 sequence is CASRRKLAGANYNEQFF. DNA for the CDR3: TGTGCCAGCAGACGGAAACTAGCGGGGGCCAACTACAATGAGCAGTTCTTC.

The chain carries TRBV9 and TRBJ2-5; 8 bases line up with TRBD2. The end of the DNA is better explained by TRBJ2-7, so the J call may be wrong. Germline V lookup: CDR1 SGDLS, CDR2 YYNGEE. This CDR3 region has 15 residues. The CDR3 DNA is TGTGCCAGCAGCCAGACGGGAGGGGCAGCCTACGAGCAGTACTTC. Encoded protein: CASSQTGGAAYEQYF.

V is TRBV4-1 and J is TRBJ2-1, with D perhaps TRBD1 (5 bases). The CDR3 is 17 residues long. V lost 3 bases and J lost 7, with 22 bases in between. Germline CDR1 and CDR2: MGHRA and YSYEKL. For the CDR3, the DNA is TGCGCCAGCAGCCAGGAAACCCCTTCTACAGGTCGAAATGAGCAGTTCTTC. Its protein is CASSQETPSTGRNEQFF.

The rearrangement links TRBV30 to TRBJ2-5; no clear D gene. CDR3 length: 13 residues. Germline assignment: CDR1 GTSNPN and CDR2 SVGIG (reference sequence). With 0 bases removed from V and 4 bases from J, the gap between germline ends came to 9 bases. The DNA for the CDR3 is TGTGCCTGGAGTGTACTTAGAGGAGAGACCCAGTACTTC. It is translated as CAWSVLRGETQYF.

Remarks on this clone: The identical CDR3 is also encoded by other nucleotide sequences in the sample. The chain recombines TRBV11-3 with TRBJ1-1; D is ambiguous. V was shortened by 3 bases and J by 3 bases, with 5 bases between the two germline ends. CDR1 and CDR2 from the germline V gene are SGHNT and YENEEA. The CDR3 length is 12 residues. This CDR3 reads CASSFRDTEAFF. The CDR3 coding sequence is TGTGCCAGCAGCTTCCGGGACACTGAAGCTTTCTTT.

This clone was counted a few times. J is TRBJ2-2 and V is TRBV6-5; possible D gene TRBD2, 5 bases. CDR1 and CDR2 (germline): MNHEY, SVGAGI. V shed 0 bases and J shed 6 bases, with 5 bases lying between them. The CDR3 loop spans 13 amino acids. CDR3 region: CASSYSRAGELFF. CDR3 nucleotides: TGTGCCAGCAGTTACTCGAGGGCCGGGGAGCTGTTTTTT.

The chain combines TRBV9 with TRBJ2-3, with 11 nucleotides matching TRBD2. Germline CDR1 and CDR2: SGDLS and YYNGEE. The junction had 3 bases not matched to a gene; V was cut back by 0 bases and J by 3 bases. The CDR3 extends over 16 amino acids. CDR3 coding DNA: TGTGCCAGCAGCGTAGGTCCTAGCGGGGGGACAGATACGCAGTATTTT. Translated: CASSVGPSGGTDTQYF.